This T cell receptor beta chain was sequenced during a study of blood T cell repertoires in COVID-19. In the study overall: There were acute and convalescent COVID-19 samples, and they came from the United States, Italy and Spain.

Generated by immunoSEQ multiplex PCR, the TCRdb table keeps only in-frame clones and is missing some. The table records some 140,000 clones, approximately 88% of them present only once. The CDR3 covers 17 residues. The germline V gene encodes CDR1 MDHEN and CDR2 SYDVKM. The ends lost 0 bases at V and 3 bases at J; junction bases unmatched: 5. The V gene is TRBV28, the J gene TRBJ2-2; 9 bases align to TRBD2. Material: PBMCs or T cells enriched from blood (not recorded which). This TCR derives from a man aged 35 to 55 with acute COVID-19. CDR3 nucleotides: TGTGCCAGCAGTTTATGGGGACTAGCCTACTACACCGGGGAGCTGTTTTTT. Translation gives CASSLWGLAYYTGELFF.